The 27 T cell receptor beta chains in this list originate from one sample, sequenced in a study of shared clonotypes between healthy human individuals. The assay was immunoSEQ multiplex PCR, and TCRdb's table has in-frame clones only and misses some. The sample lists about 480,000 clones; 79% were seen once. The sequencing sample was made of PBMCs. Receptor source: a woman aged 40 to 50 in good health. Some clones in this sample may be carry-over from other donors' samples.

The chain is built from TRBV11-2 and TRBJ1-2; TRBD1 agrees at 7 bases. The germline V gene encodes CDR1 SGHAT and CDR2 FQNNGV. The CDR3 contains 18 residues. V shed 5 bases and J 4 bases; nucleotides not matched to a gene: 19. Written as DNA, the CDR3 is TGTGCCAGCAGCCACGCCACCCCTGACAGGGTTCCTGGCTATGGCTACACCTTC. As protein: CASSHATPDRVPGYGYTF.

This clone was observed once. This may come from a read error, since a much larger clone is one base off. This chain links TRBV11-3 with TRBJ2-7; D may match TRBD1 or TRBD2 (5 bases each). The length of the CDR3 is 12 residues. The V end lost 4 bases, the J end lost 4 bases, and 8 bases lay between the germline ends. Per germline, CDR1 SGHNT and CDR2 YENEEA. The CDR3 nucleotides are TGTGCCAGCAGCTCCGGGACGTACGAGCAGTACTTC. Its translation is CASSSGTYEQYF.

This clone occurred many times. The V and J genes are TRBV30 and TRBJ1-2; a weak D match, TRBD1 (6 bases). V was pared by 4 bases and J by 5 bases, with 17 bases between. This CDR3 comprises 14 residues. From germline, CDR1 is GTSNPN and CDR2 SVGIG (reference sequence). CDR3 region: CAWKRQESPYGYTF. Here the CDR3 DNA reads TGTGCCTGGAAGCGACAGGAATCCCCTTATGGCTACACCTTC.

The rearrangement uses TRBV11-3 and TRBJ2-1; the D gene is possibly TRBD2 (5 bases). This CDR3 spans 14 amino acids. V lost 3 bases, J lost 5 bases, and 11 bases lay in between. CDR1 and CDR2 from the germline V gene are SGHNT and YENEEA. The CDR3 coding sequence is TGTGCCAGCAGCTTCGGGGTTTGGGACAATGAGCAGTTCTTC. This gives the protein CASSFGVWDNEQFF.

The sample holds a few counts of this clone. Other DNA sequences in this sample translate to the same CDR3. The chain combines TRBV7-9 with TRBJ1-1, with a weak D call TRBD1 (6 bases). This CDR3 comprises 14 residues. Germline CDR1 and CDR2: SEHNR and FQNEAQ (reference sequence). V gave up 1 base and J gave up 1 base, with 7 bases separating them. Here the CDR3 reads CASSLGGQNTEAFF. The CDR3 coding sequence is TGTGCCAGCAGCTTAGGGGGACAGAACACTGAAGCTTTCTTT.

The V gene is TRBV7-3, the J gene TRBJ1-1, with D possibly being TRBD1 (6 bases). This CDR3 has 13 residues. The germline V and J ends were trimmed by 3 bases and 7 bases, with 12 bases remaining between them. The germline gives CDR1 SGHTA, CDR2 FQGTGA. CDR3 sequence reads: CASSFSGTSEAFF. DNA of the CDR3: TGTGCCAGCAGCTTTTCCGGGACAAGTGAAGCTTTCTTT.

The rearrangement links TRBV11-2 to TRBJ2-2; D is unresolved. Germline CDR1 reads SGHAT; CDR2 reads FQNNGV. V shed 4 bases and J shed 1 base, with 7 bases lying between them. The CDR3 totals 14 residues. CDR3 residues: CASSWGRNTGELFF. Here the CDR3 DNA reads TGTGCCAGCAGCTGGGGAAGGAACACCGGGGAGCTGTTTTTT.

The genes are TRBV7-3 and TRBJ1-2; 8 bases match TRBD1. CDR1 and CDR2 (germline): SGHTA, FQGTGA. V lost 2 bases and J lost 8; bases outside the gene matches: 7. The CDR3 contains 14 residues. CDR3 residues: CASSLSGGEEGYTF. Here the CDR3 DNA reads TGTGCCAGCAGCTTATCAGGGGGCGAAGAAGGCTACACCTTC.

This clone was observed a few times. The chain links TRBV12-1 to TRBJ1-4. TRBV12-1 is a pseudogene segment. CDR3 length: 11 residues. This CDR3 reads CASSFDGGLFF. CDR3 nucleotide sequence: TGTGCCAGCAGCTTTGATGGGGGACTGTTTTTT.

This rearrangement joins TRBV5-6 to TRBJ2-5, with 10 bases lining up with TRBD2. J gave up 3 bases and V 4 bases, and 0 bases lay outside the gene matches. The CDR3 runs to 13 residues. Germline V gives CDR1 SGHDT, CDR2 YYEEEE. The CDR3 coding sequence is TGTGCCAGCAGCGGGACTAGCGAAGAGACCCAGTACTTC. Protein product: CASSGTSEETQYF.

J is TRBJ2-7 and V is TRBV5-1, with a possible D match to TRBD2 (6 bases). V dropped 0 bases and J dropped 0 bases, with 16 bases sitting between them. Per germline, CDR1 SGHRS and CDR2 YFSETQ. The CDR3 sequence is 17 residues long. The CDR3 region has the DNA TGCGCCAGCAGCTTGGGGATTTACACGGGACTCTCCTACGAGCAGTACTTC. This gives the protein CASSLGIYTGLSYEQYF.

J is TRBJ2-5 and V is TRBV6-1; no firm D call. The J call may be incorrect, as the DNA end agrees better with TRBJ2-7. The CDR3 runs to 14 residues. Germline CDR1 and CDR2: MNHNS and SASEGT. DNA for the CDR3: TGTGCCAGCAAACCGCAGTTATCCGCCTACGAGCAGTACTTC. This sequence encodes CASKPQLSAYEQYF.

The chain recombines TRBV19 with TRBJ1-5, with 7 bases identical to TRBD1. Trimming removed 4 bases from V and 7 bases from J; junction bases left unmatched: 7. Germline CDR1 LNHDA, CDR2 SQIVND (reference sequence). The CDR3 length is 14 residues. CDR3 nucleotide sequence: TGTGCCAGTAGTACTCGACAGGGTAGACAGCCCCAGCATTTT. Its translation: CASSTRQGRQPQHF.

The chain recombines TRBV2 with TRBJ2-5; D is undetermined. V lost 7 bases and J 0 bases, leaving 12 bases between the germline ends. The germline gives CDR1 SNHLY, CDR2 FYNNEI. The CDR3 length is 14 residues. This chain's CDR3 is CASKIELDQETQYF. The DNA for the CDR3 is TGTGCCAGCAAGATTGAGTTGGACCAAGAGACCCAGTACTTC.

The rearrangement links TRBV7-2 to TRBJ1-5; 9 nucleotides line up with TRBD1. After removal of 0 bases from V and 2 bases from J, the junction contained 11 bases not matched to a gene. Germline V gene lookup returns CDR1 SGHTA and CDR2 FQGNSA. The CDR3 runs to 19 residues. The DNA for the CDR3 is TGTGCCAGCAGCTTAGCCGCCGGGACAGGGAGCTACGGCAATCAGCCCCAGCATTTT. This gives the protein CASSLAAGTGSYGNQPQHF.

A single count supports this clone. Sequence at one end of the junction differs from germline and may be a read error. The V gene is TRBV10-3, the J gene TRBJ2-2; 8 nucleotides match TRBD1. CDR1 and CDR2 (germline): ENHRY, SYGVKD. The CDR3 has 11 amino acids. DNA of the CDR3: TGTGCCTCAGGGGGCACCCGGGAGCTGTTTTTT. Residues: CASGGTRELFF.

This chain uses TRBV18 with TRBJ1-1; perhaps TRBD1 as D (5 bases). Deletions cut 2 bases from V and 8 bases from J, with 12 bases between. The CDR3 loop spans 13 amino acids. Germline loops: CDR1 KGHSH, CDR2 LQKENI. The CDR3 protein is CASSPRGKQEAFF. Here the CDR3 DNA reads TGTGCCAGCTCACCAAGGGGAAAACAAGAAGCTTTCTTT.

This chain joins TRBV7-2 and TRBJ1-1, with D unresolved. This CDR3 spans 13 amino acids. Germline CDR1 is SGHTA and CDR2 is FQGNSA. V lost 5 bases, J lost 1 base, and 8 bases lay in between. CDR3 DNA sequence: TGTGCCAGCAGCGGGCAGGCGAACACTGAAGCTTTCTTT. Translation: CASSGQANTEAFF.

This chain joins TRBV2 and TRBJ2-7; TRBD2 agrees at 13 bases. The CDR3 runs 16 residues. From germline, CDR1 is SNHLY and CDR2 FYNNEI. J gave up 6 bases and V 8 bases, and 13 bases lay outside the gene matches. The CDR3 sequence is CASLRTSGSPGGEQYF. The CDR3, as DNA: TGTGCCAGCCTCCGGACTAGCGGGAGCCCCGGTGGCGAGCAGTACTTC.

This chain joins TRBV27 and TRBJ2-3; tentative D call: TRBD2 (5 bases). The CDR3 is made up of 17 amino acids. CDR1 is MNHEY and CDR2 is SMNVEV in the germline V gene (reference sequence). V was shortened by 2 bases and J by 0 bases, with 15 bases between the two germline ends. CDR3 nucleotides: TGTGCCAGCAGTTTACGCAGAGGGCGGGCTAGCACAGATACGCAGTATTTT. The encoded protein is CASSLRRGRASTDTQYF.

The CDR3 DNA reads TGTGCCAGCTCACCCCAACTAGCGGGAGGAACCGGGGAGCTGTTTTTT. Translated: CASSPQLAGGTGELFF. This chain joins TRBV18 and TRBJ2-2; 12 bases fit TRBD2. Per the germline V gene, CDR1 is KGHSH and CDR2 is LQKENI. The length of the CDR3 is 16 residues. Trimming cost V 3 bases and J 5 bases; bases outside gene matches: 4.

This chain uses TRBV4-2 with TRBJ2-7, with D perhaps matching TRBD1 (6 bases). The CDR3 runs 15 residues. The germline V and J ends were trimmed by 0 bases and 10 bases, with 19 bases remaining between them. CDR1 is LGHNA, CDR2 YNFKEQ, per germline. As DNA, the CDR3 is TGTGCCAGCAGCCAAGATCCAGGGGCGCTCTCCCTTCAGTACTTC. Protein: CASSQDPGALSLQYF.

The rearrangement links TRBV15 to TRBJ2-1; TRBD2 matches at 10 bases. The CDR3 runs 16 residues. Germline lookup yields CDR1 LNHNV and CDR2 YYDKDF (reference sequence). The junction had 5 bases not matched to a gene; V was cut back by 0 bases and J by 6 bases. The CDR3 protein is CATSRDLAGGFNEQFF. For the CDR3, the DNA is TGTGCCACCAGCAGAGACTTAGCGGGAGGTTTCAATGAGCAGTTCTTC.

The chain uses TRBV11-2 and TRBJ1-6; D unresolved. In germline, CDR1 is SGHAT, CDR2 FQNNGV. CDR3 size: 16 residues. Trimming pared 5 bases from V and 10 bases from J, leaving 21 bases between. CDR3 sequence: CASSVDLSGFGSPLHF. The DNA of the CDR3 is TGTGCCAGCAGCGTGGACCTCTCCGGTTTCGGCTCACCCCTCCACTTT.

Turning to this clone: The same CDR3 can be traced to other DNA sequences in this sample. V is TRBV4-2 and J is TRBJ1-5; 7 positions agree with TRBD1. With V trimmed by 0 bases and J by 7 bases, 6 bases remained unmatched. The CDR3 is 15 residues long. The germline V gene has CDR1 LGHNA and CDR2 YNFKEQ. In DNA form, the CDR3 reads TGTGCCAGCAGCCAAGATAGACAGGGATCCCAGCCCCAGCATTTT. Its translation is CASSQDRQGSQPQHF.

The V gene is TRBV7-2, the J gene TRBJ2-2; the D call may be TRBD1 or TRBD2 (5 bases each). The CDR3 totals 16 residues. In germline, CDR1 is SGHTA, CDR2 FQGNSA. V lost 2 bases, J lost 0 bases, and 10 bases lay in between. CDR3 protein: CASSLRDPANTGELFF. The CDR3 DNA sequence: TGTGCCAGCAGCTTAAGGGACCCGGCGAACACCGGGGAGCTGTTTTTT.

The chain joins TRBV7-3 to TRBJ2-2, with D hard to call. The CDR3 spans 13 residues. V was cut by 2 bases and J by 5 bases, with 6 bases left in between. The germline V gene has CDR1 SGHTA and CDR2 FQGTGA. DNA for the CDR3: TGTGCCAGCAGCTTAGGTGGAACCGGGGAGCTGTTTTTT. Its protein is CASSLGGTGELFF. Filled out from reference TRBV7-3 and TRBJ2-2, the complete variable domain reads GAGVSQTPSNKVTEKGKYVELRCDPISGHTALYWYRQSLGQGPEFLIYFQGTGAADDSGLPNDRFFAVRPEGSVSTLKIQRTERGDSAVYLCASSLGGTGELFFGEGSRLTVL.